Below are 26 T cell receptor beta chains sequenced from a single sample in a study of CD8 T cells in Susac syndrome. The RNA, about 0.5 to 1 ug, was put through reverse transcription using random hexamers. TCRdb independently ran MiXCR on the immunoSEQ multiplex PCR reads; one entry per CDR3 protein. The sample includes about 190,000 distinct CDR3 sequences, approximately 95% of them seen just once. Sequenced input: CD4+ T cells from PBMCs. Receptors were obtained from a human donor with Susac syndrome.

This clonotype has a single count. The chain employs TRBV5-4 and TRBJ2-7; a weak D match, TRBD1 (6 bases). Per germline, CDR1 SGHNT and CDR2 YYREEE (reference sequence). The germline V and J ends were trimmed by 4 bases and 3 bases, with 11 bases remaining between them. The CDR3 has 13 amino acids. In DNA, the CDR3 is TGTGCCAGCAGCCACGACAGGCACTACGAGCAGTACTTC. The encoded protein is CASSHDRHYEQYF.

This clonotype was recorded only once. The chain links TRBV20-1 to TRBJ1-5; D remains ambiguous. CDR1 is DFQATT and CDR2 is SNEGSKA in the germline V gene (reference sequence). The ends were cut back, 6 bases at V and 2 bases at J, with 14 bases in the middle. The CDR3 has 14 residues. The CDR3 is CSAALVEGNQPQHF. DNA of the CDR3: TGCAGTGCGGCCTTGGTTGAGGGCAATCAGCCCCAGCATTTT.

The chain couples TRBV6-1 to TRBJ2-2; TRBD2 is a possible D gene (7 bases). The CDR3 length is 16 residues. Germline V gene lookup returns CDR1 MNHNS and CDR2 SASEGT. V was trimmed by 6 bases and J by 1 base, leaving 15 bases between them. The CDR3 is CASRPPGGLNTGELFF. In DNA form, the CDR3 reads TGTGCCAGCAGACCCCCGGGGGGCCTGAACACCGGGGAGCTGTTTTTT.

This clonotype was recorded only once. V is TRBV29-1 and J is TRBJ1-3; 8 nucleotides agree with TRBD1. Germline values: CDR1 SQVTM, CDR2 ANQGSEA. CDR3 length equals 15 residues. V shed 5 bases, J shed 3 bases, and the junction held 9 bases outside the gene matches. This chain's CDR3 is CSVKLQGESGNTIYF. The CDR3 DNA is TGCAGCGTTAAACTACAGGGGGAAAGTGGAAACACCATATATTTT. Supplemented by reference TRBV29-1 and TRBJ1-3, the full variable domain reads SAVISQKPSRDICQRGTSLTIQCQVDSQVTMMFWYRQQPGQSLTLIATANQGSEATYESGFVIDKFPISRPNLTFSTLTVSNMSPEDSSIYLCSVKLQGESGNTIYFGEGSWLTVV.

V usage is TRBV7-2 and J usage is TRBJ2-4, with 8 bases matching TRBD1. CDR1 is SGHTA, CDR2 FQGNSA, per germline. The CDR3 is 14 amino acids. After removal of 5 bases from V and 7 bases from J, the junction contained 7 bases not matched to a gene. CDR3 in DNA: TGTGCCAGCAGCGAGGACAGGGCGGGTAACATTCAGTACTTC. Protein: CASSEDRAGNIQYF.

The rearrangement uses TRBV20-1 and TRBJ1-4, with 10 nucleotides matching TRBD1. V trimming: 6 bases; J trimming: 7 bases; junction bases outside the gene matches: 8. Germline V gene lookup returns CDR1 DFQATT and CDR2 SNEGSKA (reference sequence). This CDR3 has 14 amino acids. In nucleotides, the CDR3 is TGCAGTGCCATCAGACAGGGGGCAAGTGAAAAACTGTTTTTT. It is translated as CSAIRQGASEKLFF.

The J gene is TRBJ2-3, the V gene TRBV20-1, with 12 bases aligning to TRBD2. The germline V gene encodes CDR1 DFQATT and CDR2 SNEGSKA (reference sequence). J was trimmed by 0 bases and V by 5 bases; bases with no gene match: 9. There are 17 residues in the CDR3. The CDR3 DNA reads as TGCAGTGCTTATCGAGGACTAGCGGGGCATAGCACAGATACGCAGTATTTT. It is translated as CSAYRGLAGHSTDTQYF.

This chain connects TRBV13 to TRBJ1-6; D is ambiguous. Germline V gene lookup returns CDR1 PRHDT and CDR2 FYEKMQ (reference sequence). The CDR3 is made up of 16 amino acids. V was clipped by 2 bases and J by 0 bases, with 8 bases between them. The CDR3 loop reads CASSLSHSSYNSPLHF. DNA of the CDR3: TGTGCCAGCAGCTTATCCCACAGCTCCTATAATTCACCCCTCCACTTT.

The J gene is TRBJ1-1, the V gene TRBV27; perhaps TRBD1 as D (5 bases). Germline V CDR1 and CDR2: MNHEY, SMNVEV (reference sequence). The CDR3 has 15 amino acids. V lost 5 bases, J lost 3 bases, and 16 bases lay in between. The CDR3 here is CASSGGGSPHTEAFF. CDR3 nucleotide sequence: TGTGCCAGCAGTGGGGGGGGGTCACCCCACACTGAAGCTTTCTTT.

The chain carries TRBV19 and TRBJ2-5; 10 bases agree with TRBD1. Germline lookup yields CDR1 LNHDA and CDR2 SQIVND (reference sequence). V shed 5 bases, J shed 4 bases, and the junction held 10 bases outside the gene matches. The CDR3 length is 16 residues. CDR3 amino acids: CASSGSRQGARETQYF. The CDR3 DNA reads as TGTGCCAGTAGTGGTTCGAGACAGGGGGCGCGAGAGACCCAGTACTTC.

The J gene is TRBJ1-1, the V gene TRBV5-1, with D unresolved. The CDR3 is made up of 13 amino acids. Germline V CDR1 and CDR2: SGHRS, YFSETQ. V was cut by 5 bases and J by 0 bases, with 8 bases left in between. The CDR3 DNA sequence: TGCGCCAGCAGTTCCTCTGTGAACACTGAAGCTTTCTTT. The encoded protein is CASSSSVNTEAFF.

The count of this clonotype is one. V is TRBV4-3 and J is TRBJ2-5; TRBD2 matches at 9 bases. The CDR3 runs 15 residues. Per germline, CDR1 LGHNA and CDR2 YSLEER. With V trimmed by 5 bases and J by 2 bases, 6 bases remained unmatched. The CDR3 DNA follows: TGCGCCAGCAGCTTCCGACTAGCGGCACAAGAGACCCAGTACTTC. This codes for CASSFRLAAQETQYF.

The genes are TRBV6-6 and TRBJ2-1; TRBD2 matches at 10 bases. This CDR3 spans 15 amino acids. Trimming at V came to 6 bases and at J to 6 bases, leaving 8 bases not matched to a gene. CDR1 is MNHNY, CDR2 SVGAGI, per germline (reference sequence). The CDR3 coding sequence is TGTGCCAGCAGCAGACTAGCGGGTCCCGGCAATGAGCAGTTCTTC. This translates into CASSRLAGPGNEQFF.

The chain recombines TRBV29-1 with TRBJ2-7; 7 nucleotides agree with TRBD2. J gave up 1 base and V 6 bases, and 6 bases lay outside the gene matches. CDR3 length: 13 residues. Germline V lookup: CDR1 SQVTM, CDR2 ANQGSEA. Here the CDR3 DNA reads TGCAGCGTCGGGGAGGGGAGTTCCTACGAGCAGTACTTC. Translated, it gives CSVGEGSSYEQYF.

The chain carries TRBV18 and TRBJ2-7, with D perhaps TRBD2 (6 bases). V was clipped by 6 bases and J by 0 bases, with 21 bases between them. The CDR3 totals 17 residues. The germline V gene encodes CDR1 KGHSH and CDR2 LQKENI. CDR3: CASSLNQLTGSSYEQYF. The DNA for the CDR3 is TGTGCCAGCTCCCTGAACCAGCTCACCGGGAGCTCCTACGAGCAGTACTTC.

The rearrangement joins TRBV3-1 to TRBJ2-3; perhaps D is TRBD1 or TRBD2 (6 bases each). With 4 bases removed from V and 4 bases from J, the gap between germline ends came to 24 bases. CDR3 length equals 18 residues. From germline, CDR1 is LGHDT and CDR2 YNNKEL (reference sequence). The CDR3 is CASSLGGGVQGWSDTQYF. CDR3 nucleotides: TGTGCCAGCAGCCTGGGAGGTGGGGTACAGGGATGGTCAGATACGCAGTATTTT.

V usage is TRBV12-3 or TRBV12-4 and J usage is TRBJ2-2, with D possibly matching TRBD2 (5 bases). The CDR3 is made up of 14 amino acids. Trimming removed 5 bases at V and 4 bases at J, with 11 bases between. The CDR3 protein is CASSLDFPTGELFF. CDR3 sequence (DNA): TGTGCCAGCAGTCTGGACTTCCCCACCGGGGAGCTGTTTTTT.

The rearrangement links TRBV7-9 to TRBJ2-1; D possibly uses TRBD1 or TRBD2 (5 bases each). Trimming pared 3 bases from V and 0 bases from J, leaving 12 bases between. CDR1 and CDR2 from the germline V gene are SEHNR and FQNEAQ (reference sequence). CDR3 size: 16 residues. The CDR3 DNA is TGTGCCAGCAGCTTCGGGGACGCCAGCTCCTACAATGAGCAGTTCTTC. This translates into CASSFGDASSYNEQFF.

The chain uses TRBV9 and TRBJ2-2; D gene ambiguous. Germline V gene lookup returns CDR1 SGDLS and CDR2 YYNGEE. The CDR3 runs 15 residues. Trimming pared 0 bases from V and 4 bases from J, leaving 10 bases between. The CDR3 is CASSVAATGTGELFF. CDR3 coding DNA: TGTGCCAGCAGCGTAGCCGCTACTGGCACCGGGGAGCTGTTTTTT.

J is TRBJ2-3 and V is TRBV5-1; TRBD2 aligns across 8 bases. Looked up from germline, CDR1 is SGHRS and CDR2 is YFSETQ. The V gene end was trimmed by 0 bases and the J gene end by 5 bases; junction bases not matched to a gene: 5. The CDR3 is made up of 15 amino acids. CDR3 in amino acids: CASSLAGGPVDTQYF. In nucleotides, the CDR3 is TGCGCCAGCAGCTTGGCGGGGGGGCCTGTAGATACGCAGTATTTT.

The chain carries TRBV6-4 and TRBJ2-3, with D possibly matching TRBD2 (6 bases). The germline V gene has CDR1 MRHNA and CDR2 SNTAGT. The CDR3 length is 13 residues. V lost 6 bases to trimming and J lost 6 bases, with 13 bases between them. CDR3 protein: CASSVDAGDTQYF. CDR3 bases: TGTGCCAGCAGCGTCGACGCGGGGGATACGCAGTATTTT.

CDR3 protein: CASSLMAGGNNEQFF. The CDR3 region has the DNA TGTGCCAGCAGCTTAATGGCGGGGGGTAACAATGAGCAGTTCTTC. V is TRBV13 and J is TRBJ2-1; the match to TRBD2 covers 8 bases. Germline trimming cut 2 bases from V and 5 bases from J; bases unmatched to any gene: 5. The CDR3 has 15 amino acids. Germline V gives CDR1 PRHDT, CDR2 FYEKMQ (reference sequence).

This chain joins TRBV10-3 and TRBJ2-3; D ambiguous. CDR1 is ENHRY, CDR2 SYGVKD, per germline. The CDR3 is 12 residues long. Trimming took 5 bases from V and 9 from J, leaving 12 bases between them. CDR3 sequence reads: CAISTLADTQYF. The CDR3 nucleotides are TGTGCCATCAGTACCCTGGCGGACACGCAGTATTTT.

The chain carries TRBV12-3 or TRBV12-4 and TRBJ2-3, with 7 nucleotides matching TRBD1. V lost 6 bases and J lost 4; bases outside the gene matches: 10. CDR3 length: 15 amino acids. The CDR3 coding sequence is TGTGCCAGCAGATCGAGGGGGCCCCAAGCAGATACGCAGTATTTT. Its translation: CASRSRGPQADTQYF.

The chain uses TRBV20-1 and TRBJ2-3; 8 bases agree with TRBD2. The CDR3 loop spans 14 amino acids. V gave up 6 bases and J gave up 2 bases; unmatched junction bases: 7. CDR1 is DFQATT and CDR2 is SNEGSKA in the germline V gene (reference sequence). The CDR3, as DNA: TGCAGTGCGCAACGGGGGGGGATCACAGATACGCAGTATTTT. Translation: CSAQRGGITDTQYF.

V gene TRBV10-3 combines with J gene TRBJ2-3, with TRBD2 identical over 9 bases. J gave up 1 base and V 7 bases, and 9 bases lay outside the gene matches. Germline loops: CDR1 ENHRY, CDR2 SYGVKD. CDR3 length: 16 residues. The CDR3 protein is CAITSMSGGRTDTQYF. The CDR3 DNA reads TGTGCCATCACCTCTATGAGCGGGGGGCGCACAGATACGCAGTATTTT.